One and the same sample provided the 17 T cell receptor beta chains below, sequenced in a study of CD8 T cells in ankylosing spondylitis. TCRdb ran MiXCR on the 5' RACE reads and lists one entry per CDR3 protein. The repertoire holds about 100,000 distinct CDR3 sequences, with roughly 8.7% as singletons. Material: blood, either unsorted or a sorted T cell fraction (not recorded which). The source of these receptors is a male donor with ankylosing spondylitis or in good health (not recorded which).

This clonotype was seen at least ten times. In DNA form, the CDR3 reads TGTGCCACCAGCCCGGACAGGGAGAACTATGGCTACACCTTC. Translated, it gives CATSPDRENYGYTF. J is TRBJ1-2 and V is TRBV15, with 8 bases matching TRBD1. CDR1 and CDR2 (germline): LNHNV, YYDKDF (reference sequence). V was clipped by 5 bases and J by 2 bases; unmatched bases: 4. The CDR3 covers 14 residues.

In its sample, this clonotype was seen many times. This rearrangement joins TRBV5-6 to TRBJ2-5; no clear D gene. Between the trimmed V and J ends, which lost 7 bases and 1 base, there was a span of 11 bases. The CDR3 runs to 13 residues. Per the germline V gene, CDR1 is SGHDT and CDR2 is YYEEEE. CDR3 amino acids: CASLTLGQETQYF. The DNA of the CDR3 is TGTGCCAGCTTGACTTTAGGCCAAGAGACCCAGTACTTC.

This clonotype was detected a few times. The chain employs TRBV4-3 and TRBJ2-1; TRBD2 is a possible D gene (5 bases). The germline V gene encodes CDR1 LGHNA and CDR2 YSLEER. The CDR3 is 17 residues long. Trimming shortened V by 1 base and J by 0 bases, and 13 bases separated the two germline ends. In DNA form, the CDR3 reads TGCGCCAGCAGCCAAGCGGCGGGCTCTTCCTCCTACAATGAGCAGTTCTTC. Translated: CASSQAAGSSSYNEQFF.

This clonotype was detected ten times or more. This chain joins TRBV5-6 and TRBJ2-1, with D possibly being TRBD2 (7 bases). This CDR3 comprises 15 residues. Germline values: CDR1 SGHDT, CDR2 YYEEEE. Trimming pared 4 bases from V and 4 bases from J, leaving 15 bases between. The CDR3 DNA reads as TGTGCCAGCAGCCTCCGCAGGGGACTATACAATGAGCAGTTCTTC. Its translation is CASSLRRGLYNEQFF.

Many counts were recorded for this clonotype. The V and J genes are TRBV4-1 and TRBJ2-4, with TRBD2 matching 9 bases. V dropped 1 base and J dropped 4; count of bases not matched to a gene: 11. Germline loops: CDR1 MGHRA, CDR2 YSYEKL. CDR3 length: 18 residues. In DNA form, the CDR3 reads TGCGCCAGCAGCCAAGTATCCGCGGCTAGCGGGGATAAAAACATTCAGTACTTC. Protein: CASSQVSAASGDKNIQYF.

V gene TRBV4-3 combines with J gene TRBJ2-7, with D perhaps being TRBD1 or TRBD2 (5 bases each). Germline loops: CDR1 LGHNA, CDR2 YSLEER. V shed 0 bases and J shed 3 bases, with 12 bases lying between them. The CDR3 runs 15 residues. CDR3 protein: CASSQERDVNYEQYF. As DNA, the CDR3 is TGCGCCAGCAGCCAAGAACGGGACGTAAACTACGAGCAGTACTTC.

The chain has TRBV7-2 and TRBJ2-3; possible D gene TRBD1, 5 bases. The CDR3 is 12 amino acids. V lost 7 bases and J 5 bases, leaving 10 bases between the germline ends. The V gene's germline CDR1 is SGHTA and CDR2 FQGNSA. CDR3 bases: TGTGCCAGCACCATAAGGGGAGATACGCAGTATTTT. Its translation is CASTIRGDTQYF.

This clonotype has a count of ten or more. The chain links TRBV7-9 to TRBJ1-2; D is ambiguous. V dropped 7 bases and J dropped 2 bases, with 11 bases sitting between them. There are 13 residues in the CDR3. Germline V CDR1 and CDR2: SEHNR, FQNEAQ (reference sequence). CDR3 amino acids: CASTLAVNYGYTF. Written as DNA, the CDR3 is TGTGCCAGCACCTTGGCAGTGAACTATGGCTACACCTTC.

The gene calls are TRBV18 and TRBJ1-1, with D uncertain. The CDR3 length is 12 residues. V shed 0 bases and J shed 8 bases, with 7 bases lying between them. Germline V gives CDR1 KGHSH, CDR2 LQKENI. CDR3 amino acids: CASSPPVSEAFF. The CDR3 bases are TGTGCCAGCTCACCACCGGTGTCAGAAGCTTTCTTT.

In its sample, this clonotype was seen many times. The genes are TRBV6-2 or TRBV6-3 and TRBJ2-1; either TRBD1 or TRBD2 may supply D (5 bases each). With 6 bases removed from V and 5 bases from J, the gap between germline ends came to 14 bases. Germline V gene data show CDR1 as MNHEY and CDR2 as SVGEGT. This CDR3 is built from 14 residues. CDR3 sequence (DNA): TGTGCCAGCAGGTGGACGGGACGAGACAATGAGCAGTTCTTC. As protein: CASRWTGRDNEQFF.

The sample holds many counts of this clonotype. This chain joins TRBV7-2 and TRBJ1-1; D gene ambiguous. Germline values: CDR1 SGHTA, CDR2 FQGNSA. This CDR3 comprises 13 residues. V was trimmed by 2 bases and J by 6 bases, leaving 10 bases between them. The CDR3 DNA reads TGTGCCAGCAGCTTATCCGGGAGCGCTGAAGCTTTCTTT. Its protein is CASSLSGSAEAFF.

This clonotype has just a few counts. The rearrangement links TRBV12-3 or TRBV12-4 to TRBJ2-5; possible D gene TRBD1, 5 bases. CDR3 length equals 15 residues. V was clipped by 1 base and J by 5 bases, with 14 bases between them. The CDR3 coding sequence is TGTGCCAGCAGTTTAGGGGGCGCACTACGGGAGACCCAGTACTTC. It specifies CASSLGGALRETQYF.

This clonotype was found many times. CDR3 in DNA: TGCAGCGCCACGACTAGCGGGAAGATCAGTGAGCAGTTCTTC. Translated, it gives CSATTSGKISEQFF. This chain uses TRBV29-1 with TRBJ2-1; TRBD2 aligns across 11 bases. Trimming at V came to 7 bases and at J to 9 bases, leaving 11 bases not matched to a gene. The germline CDR1 and CDR2 sequences are SQVTM and ANQGSEA. This CDR3 spans 14 amino acids.

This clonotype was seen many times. The CDR3 spells CASSVLPGQAMGEAFF. The CDR3 DNA follows: TGCGCCAGCAGCGTACTCCCGGGACAGGCCATGGGTGAAGCTTTCTTT. This rearrangement joins TRBV4-1 to TRBJ1-1; 8 nucleotides align to TRBD1. The junction had 15 bases not matched to a gene; V was cut back by 5 bases and J by 7 bases. Looked up from germline, CDR1 is MGHRA and CDR2 is YSYEKL. The CDR3 runs to 16 residues.

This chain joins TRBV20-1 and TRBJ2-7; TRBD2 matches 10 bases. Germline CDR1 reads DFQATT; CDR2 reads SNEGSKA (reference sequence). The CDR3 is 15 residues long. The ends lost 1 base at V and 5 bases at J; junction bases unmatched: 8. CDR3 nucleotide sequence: TGCAGTGCTAGAGCCCCTGCTAGCGGGGGCCACGAGCAGTACTTC. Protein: CSARAPASGGHEQYF.

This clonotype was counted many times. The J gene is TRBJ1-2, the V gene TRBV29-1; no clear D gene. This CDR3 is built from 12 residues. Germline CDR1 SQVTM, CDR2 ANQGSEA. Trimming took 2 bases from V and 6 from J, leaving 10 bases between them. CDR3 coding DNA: TGCAGCGTTGAATGGGGTTTCGATGGCTACACCTTC. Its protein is CSVEWGFDGYTF.

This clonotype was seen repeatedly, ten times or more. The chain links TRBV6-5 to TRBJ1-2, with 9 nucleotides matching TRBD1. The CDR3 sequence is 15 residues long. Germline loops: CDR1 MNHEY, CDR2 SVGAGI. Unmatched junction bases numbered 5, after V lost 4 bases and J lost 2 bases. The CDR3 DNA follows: TGTGCCAGCAGTTCCACGACAGGGGGGAACTATGGCTACACCTTC. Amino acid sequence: CASSSTTGGNYGYTF.